Described below is a single T cell receptor beta chain sequence and its context. TCRdb re-called the RT-PCR reads through MiXCR, storing one row per CDR3 protein. The sample has about 70,000 distinct CDR3 sequences; more than 25% are singletons. This entry belongs to a study of patients and donors after allogeneic stem cell transplantation. The germline CDR1 and CDR2 sequences are SGHTA and FQGNSA. Unmatched junction bases numbered 2, after V lost 4 bases and J lost 12 bases. This CDR3 contains 11 residues. The receptor was derived from a human donor who was either an allogeneic HSCT recipient or a stem cell or donor lymphocyte infusion donor (not recorded which). It is not recorded whose cells these are; they may come from a transplant donor. Sample: blood, either unsorted or a sorted T cell fraction (not recorded which). This chain links TRBV7-2 with TRBJ2-1; TRBD1 matches at 8 bases. In nucleotides, the CDR3 is TGTGCCAGCAGCTGGACAGGGAGGCAGTTCTTC. It codes for CASSWTGRQFF. Full variable domain (rest looked up from reference TRBV7-2 and TRBJ2-1): GAGVSQSPSNKVTEKGKDVELRCDPISGHTALYWYRQSLGQGLEFLIYFQGNSAPDKSGLPSDRFSAERTGGSVSTLTIQRTQQEDSAVYLCASSWTGRQFFGPGTRLTVL.